This T cell receptor (beta chain) was sequenced in a study of T cell repertoires in cytomegalovirus infection (dated by TCRdb to about 2019). Concerning the study at large: The HLA type of each donor mattered for the analysis, because public TCR beta signatures pointed to carriage of CMV infection along with the matching HLA type. The full study reports these points: In the ex vivo response, HLA-C-restricted CMV-specific TCR beta clonotypes were dominant, and in two of eight donors the single most frequent clonotype came from this HLA-C-restricted group. In both this cohort and an independent approximately 370-donor cohort, the cumulative frequency of public TCR beta family members distinguished carriers of CMV infection plus the relevant HLA type.

This clonotype has a count of ten or more. Its antigen remains unidentified. No base quality values were provided; no much bigger clone lies one nucleotide off. The instrument was an Illumina HiSeq 1500. In TCRdb, the public reads were trimmed at Q25 with fastp and aligned with MiXCR, with productive beta chains retained. When rows share a CDR3 protein, they turn into one entry using the most common DNA and genes. Within this sample are 500,000 or so distinct CDR3 sequences, with more than 15% of them counted one time only. The ten top clones hold roughly a quarter of the sample. From a lookup of the germline V gene (reference sequence), CDR1 and CDR2 are MNHEY and SMNVEV. The CDR3, from cysteine to phenylalanine, totals 13 residues. Only CDR3 DNA is held: 39 bases, read in frame from base 1. V drops 6 bases and J drops 0 bases, leaving 9 bases in between.

The receptor chain draws on TRBV27 and TRBJ2-7, and possibly TRBD2, on 6 matching bases. The TCR was taken from a human donor in good health (CMV status not recorded). Some clones in this sample may be carry-over from other donors' samples. The sequencing sample was made of CD8+ T cells from PBMCs. The CDR3 region: CASSMDYSYEQYF. The DNA sequence is given as TGTGCCAGCAGCATGGACTACTCCTACGAGCAGTACTTC.